Below, one T cell receptor beta chain is given with its context. Its antigen is currently unknown. This sample was included in a study of post-analysis software for immune sequencing data. The CDR3 consists of 14 residues. Germline-derived CDR1 and CDR2 are MNHEY and SVGAGI. Between the trimmed V and J ends, which lost 0 bases and 12 bases, there was a span of 18 bases. Study-level points and caveats: When patients were compared with controls, four or five TRBV segments were more frequent, TRBV5-6, TRBV5-1 and TRBV20-1 among them.

cDNA libraries for TCR beta contained unique molecular identifiers. Each CDR3 protein is one row after TCRdb ran MiXCR on the PCR reads. The sample has 450,000 or so distinct CDR3 sequences, roughly 45% seen once. Sequencing was done on a sample of blood. V and J are TRBV6-5 and TRBJ2-7; D is possibly TRBD1 (5 bases). The sequence was collected from a girl under 18 with multiple sclerosis. CDR3 loop: CASSYSGRAGSWYF. The CDR3 DNA reads TGTGCCAGCAGTTACTCAGGCAGGGCCGGTAGTTGGTACTTC.